The T cell receptor beta chain under discussion was sequenced for a study of long-term antiretroviral therapy in people with HIV. Researchers report immunoSEQ v3.0 was run at survey level. Sequencing used immunoSEQ multiplex PCR; TCRdb keeps in-frame clones, though not all of them. The sample has 15,000 to 20,000 clones; approximately 79% are singletons. This CDR3 region has 13 residues. V gave up 2 bases and J gave up 4 bases, with 8 bases separating them. From germline, CDR1 is MNHEY and CDR2 SVGAGI. The material sequenced was unsorted PBMCs, taken 0.1 years after starting antiretroviral therapy. The clonotype comes from a man aged 18 to 29 with HIV. The V call is TRBV6-5, the J call TRBJ1-2; possibly TRBD1 for D (6 bases). CDR3 sequence (DNA): TGTGCCAGCAGTTACCGGGACACCTATGGCTACACCTTC. Residues: CASSYRDTYGYTF.